This T cell receptor beta chain was obtained from a study of identical twins (dated by TCRdb to 2015 to 2016). General notes on the study: To test whether fetal clonotypes persist, the study used deep sequencing on TCR alpha and beta repertoires from monozygotic twins, unrelated adults of various ages, and cord blood. Replicate twin experiments were performed at different times using different library preparation protocols to rule out contamination. General findings and caveats noted by the study authors: The excess sharing between twins in beta out-of-frame sequences was weaker because fewer shared sequences reduced the signal-to-noise ratio. Compared with coincidental sharing between unrelated individuals, out-of-frame TCR alpha sequences shared between twins showed an excess of sequences with low generation probability. Recombination models systematically underestimated out-of-frame TCR alpha sharing in monozygotic twins but agreed with sharing between unrelated individuals. Conclusions relied on cross-sectional statistical analysis, since the same donors could not be followed over many years. Fewer insertions were carried by abundant cord blood beta clonotypes; a weaker similar trend was observed in young adult naive repertoires, while no such trend was observed in memory repertoires. Zero-insertion analyses could be partly confounded by invariant T cells such as MAIT and iNKT, although diverse VJ usage argued against such confounding for most clonotypes.

Only healthy Caucasian donors were included. Three pairs of female monozygotic twins, all aged roughly 18 to 29 years, were included in the twin cohort. Positive isolation kits from Invitrogen were used to isolate the CD4+ and CD8+ T cell populations. The CDR3 numbers 13 residues from cysteine through phenylalanine. Only the CDR3 region is kept as DNA, spanning 39 bases read in frame from base 1. V and J lose 0 bases and 8 bases, and a span of 10 bases separates them. The germline V gene sets CDR1 to MNHEY and CDR2 to SVGAGI. This clonotype showed up just a few times. Its antigen is unknown. One base away there is no much larger clone; base qualities are not given. Library prep was done by 5' RACE. The sequencer was an Illumina HiSeq 2000. A universal primer binding site was introduced by template switching, and a unique molecular identifier was present in the final cDNA, enabling accurate counting of TCR cDNA molecules. Specific primers in the conserved constant-segment region were used to synthesize first-strand cDNA for TCR alpha and beta chains. To control for contamination, every cDNA library carried two barcodes: a SMART-Mk sample barcode plus Illumina barcodes. Two successive PCR steps introduced TruSeq adapter sequences along with Illumina sample barcodes. The Illumina HiSeq platform was used with custom primers to sequence TCR alpha and beta cDNA libraries. As for the authors' bioinformatics: Raw reads were processed with MiGEC to extract unique molecular identifiers, and MiXCR was used to determine CDR3 positions. Recombination models were inferred per individual with the repgenHMM and IGoR tools using an EM algorithm. Shared clonotype analysis was performed with the tcR package in R, normalizing sharing by the product of cloneset sizes. To study raw recombination free of thymic and clonal selection effects, out-of-frame nonproductive sequences were analyzed. TCRdb passed the public sequencing reads through fastp at Q25 and MiXCR, retaining productive beta sequences. Under each unique CDR3 protein, matching rows form one entry showing the most common genes and DNA. These V and J calls are TCRdb output, not the study's own analysis. This sample has 470,000 or so distinct CDR3 sequences in its table, and 20% to 25% of those were observed once. The biggest ten clones account for about 2.7% of the sample.

The sample also formed part of further work on T cells expressing NK-cell markers. Per the second study: About eight donors provided sorted CD3+CD56+NKG2C+, CD3+CD56+NKG2C- and CD3+CD56-NKG2C+ T-cell subsets, whose TCR beta-chain repertoires were profiled. Seven of the eight sequenced donors were HCMV-seropositive and one was HCMV-seronegative. To restrict sorting to alphabetaTCR-expressing T cells, an anti-gammadeltaTCR antibody was added in several experiments. In several donors, the dominant CD3+CD56+NKG2C+ clonotypes were among the top 10 CD8+ clonotypes and accounted for about 1.0-7.5% of CD8+ T cells. Those dominant clonotypes were again the most abundant among CD3+CD56-NKG2C+ cells in a few donors, at roughly 28.3-65%. It remained unclear whether the expanded NKG2C-expressing T cell clones were specific for HCMV antigens. All eight donors whose samples were sequenced were randomly selected healthy volunteers, three of them men and five women. A commercial ELISA kit detecting HCMV-specific IgG in serum was used to determine HCMV serostatus. MIGEC handled demultiplexing of the reads and grouping by UMI, while MiTCR was used to assemble and quantify clonotypes. To exclude erroneous sequences, any TCR cDNA sequence not supported by at least two reads was discarded. The tcR package was used for downstream repertoire analysis, and clonotypes were matched across fractions by CDR3 nucleotide sequence plus V segment. VDJmatch was used to annotate antigen specificity against VDJdb, with one amino acid substitution allowed in CDR3.

This clonotype was sampled from a woman aged 18-29 years in good health. The chain uses TRBV6-5 and TRBJ1-2; the D gene cannot be named for sure. The specimen sequenced was CD4+ T cells sorted from blood. DNA sequence: TGTGCCAGCAGTTACTCGAGGCTGCAGGGCTACACCTTC. Protein translation: CASSYSRLQGYTF.